The T cell receptor beta chain under discussion was sequenced for a study of tumor-infiltrating lymphocytes in primary liver carcinoma. Study-level background: Tumor staging was T1-T3 N0M0; sizes spanned roughly 4.2 to 10 cm across.

Study-wide findings and caveats: Only around 7.5-25% of top clones occurred in all five tumor regions. Less overlap was seen in tumor-adjacent and tumor-blood pairs than in tumor region pairs.

The CDR3 runs to 15 residues. V lost 1 base, J lost 2 bases, and 11 bases lay in between. CDR1 LGHNA and CDR2 YNFKEQ come from the germline V gene. As to this clonotype: Its antigen is not known.

Starting material for RNA and DNA co-extraction consisted of about 19-32 mg of unsorted bulk tissue. The patients lived with chronic HBV infection and had not yet received any treatment. Using a constant-region primer together with ProtoScript II reverse transcriptase, TCR beta cDNA was made from roughly 500 ng of total RNA. ARM-PCR was slightly modified, and three nested multiplex PCR rounds with it gave rise to the TCR beta libraries. TRBV1-TRBV30 forward primers paired with a C-beta reverse primer were used in the first two PCR rounds, which ran about 11 cycles each. One entry per CDR3 protein results from TCRdb running MiXCR on the multiplex PCR reads. Of roughly 70,000 distinct CDR3 sequences detected, roughly two thirds appear once; the ten largest clones hold around 44%.

The sequence was collected from a man aged 40-55 years with primary liver carcinoma and hepatitis B virus infection. This sequence joins TRBV4-2 and TRBJ2-5; the D gene could be TRBD1 or TRBD2 (5 bases each). The sequenced sample consisted of liver tumor tissue from sampling region 4. Specified subset: tumor region T4, right-lateral pole. The CDR3 loop is CASSQVVGPQETQYF. The CDR3 bases are TGTGCCAGCAGCCAAGTGGTGGGACCACAAGAGACCCAGTACTTC.